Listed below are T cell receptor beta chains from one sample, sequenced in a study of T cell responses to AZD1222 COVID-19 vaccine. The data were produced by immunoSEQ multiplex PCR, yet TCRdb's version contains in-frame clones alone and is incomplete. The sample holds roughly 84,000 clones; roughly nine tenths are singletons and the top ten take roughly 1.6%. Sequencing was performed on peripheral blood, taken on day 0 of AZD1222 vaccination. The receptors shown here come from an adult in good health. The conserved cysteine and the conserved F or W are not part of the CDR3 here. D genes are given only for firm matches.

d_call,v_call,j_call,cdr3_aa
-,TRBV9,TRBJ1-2,ASSAPGARTDGYT
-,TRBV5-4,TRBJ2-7,ASSRPGTADYEQY
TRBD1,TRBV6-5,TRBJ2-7,ASRPDRGVGEQY
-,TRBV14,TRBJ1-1,ASSQDIGGNTEAF
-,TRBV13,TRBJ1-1,ASWDGGNTEAF
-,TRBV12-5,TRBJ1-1,ASGKSGNPEAF
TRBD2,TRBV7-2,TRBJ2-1,ASSFGGSGRDRNEQF
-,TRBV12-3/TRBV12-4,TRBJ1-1,ASFPGVYTEAF
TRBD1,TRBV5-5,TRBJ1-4,ASSTWDRDEKLF
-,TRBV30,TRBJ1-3,AWSVLGNTIY
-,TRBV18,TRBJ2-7,ASSPGGSSWEQY
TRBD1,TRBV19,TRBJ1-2,ASRARDRGLSYGYT
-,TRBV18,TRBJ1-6,ASSPGINLNSPLH
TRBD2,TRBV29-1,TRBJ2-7,SVSTTSPIYEQY
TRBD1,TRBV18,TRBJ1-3,ASSLGQGSANTIY
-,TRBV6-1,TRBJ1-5,ASSAPPGGGSHSNQPQH
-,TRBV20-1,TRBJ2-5,SASDETQY
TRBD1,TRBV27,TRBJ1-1,ASSLDRDRQEAF
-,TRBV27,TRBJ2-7,ASSLSLVSYEQY
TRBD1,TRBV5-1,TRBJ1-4,ASSTRTGGYEKLF
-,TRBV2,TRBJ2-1,ASSGQGSYNEQF
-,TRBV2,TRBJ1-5,ASSPGTAINQPQH